Listed below are T cell receptor beta chains from one sample, sequenced in a study of cytomegalovirus exposure and HLA in healthy donors. TCRdb's copy holds only in-frame clones and misses some; the assay was immunoSEQ multiplex PCR. Here the sample table reports more than 100,000 clones. The sequencing sample was made of PBMCs. Every receptor here comes from a woman aged 40-49 years in good health and CMV-seronegative. The CDR3 runs from the conserved cysteine through the conserved F or W. The order of the fields is D gene, V gene, CDR3 length, J gene, CDR3 protein, CDR3 DNA. D genes are given only for firm matches.

>TRBD2|TRBV28|15|TRBJ2-1
CASSQGSSGGNEQFF
TGTGCCAGCAGCCAGGGGTCTAGCGGGGGGAATGAGCAGTTCTTC
>TRBD2|TRBV29-1|15|TRBJ2-5
CSVPGTSGGVETQYF
TGCAGCGTCCCCGGGACTAGCGGGGGGGTGGAGACCCAGTACTTC
>TRBD1|TRBV6-6|13|TRBJ2-5
CASRGQGQETQYF
TGTGCCAGCCGTGGACAGGGTCAAGAGACCCAGTACTTC
>-|TRBV20-1|10|TRBJ1-2
CSARSYGYTF
TGCAGTGCTCGGAGCTATGGCTACACCTTC
>-|TRBV4-2|18|TRBJ2-7
CASSQEWFGGRYSYEQYF
TGTGCCAGCAGCCAAGAGTGGTTCGGGGGGCGTTACTCCTACGAGCAGTACTTC
>-|TRBV7-8|18|TRBJ1-1
CASSLQAGGGDMNTEAFF
TGTGCCAGCAGTTTACAAGCCGGCGGGGGGGATATGAACACTGAAGCTTTCTTT
>-|TRBV7-9|12|TRBJ2-1
CASSFLQLRGFF
TGTGCCAGCAGCTTCCTACAGCTCCGGGGATTCTTC
>TRBD1|TRBV6-5|15|TRBJ2-3
CASIRTGTSTDTQYF
TGTGCCAGCATAAGGACAGGCACTAGCACAGATACGCAGTATTTT
>TRBD1|TRBV19|15|TRBJ1-5
CASSIGSRGNQPQHF
TGTGCCAGTAGTATCGGTTCCAGGGGGAATCAGCCCCAGCATTTT
>-|TRBV6-1|11|TRBJ2-5
CASSEGETQYF
TGTGCCAGCAGCGAGGGTGAGACCCAGTACTTC
>-|TRBV11-2|14|TRBJ1-1
CASSLQGKNTEAFF
TGTGCCAGCAGCTTACAGGGCAAGAACACTGAAGCTTTCTTT
>TRBD2|TRBV2|15|TRBJ2-5
CASSELAGGGETQYF
TGTGCCAGCAGTGAACTAGCGGGGGGGGGAGAGACCCAGTACTTC
>-|TRBV7-2|15|TRBJ1-1
CASSPAGELRTEAFF
TGTGCCAGCAGCCCGGCCGGAGAGCTGAGGACTGAAGCTTTCTTT
>TRBD1|TRBV5-4|15|TRBJ2-2
CASSSDRIATGELFF
TGTGCCAGCAGCTCGGACAGGATCGCCACCGGGGAGCTGTTTTTT
>TRBD1|TRBV18|13|TRBJ2-7
CASSLDRAHEQYF
TGTGCCAGCTCTTTGGACAGGGCCCACGAGCAGTACTTC
>TRBD2|TRBV5-6|16|TRBJ2-3
CASSSLTSGVTDTQYF
TGTGCCAGCAGCTCCCTGACTAGCGGGGTCACAGATACGCAGTATTTT
>TRBD1|TRBV6-6|13|TRBJ1-2
CASRGTGGDGYTF
TGTGCCAGCAGGGGGACAGGGGGCGACGGCTACACCTTC